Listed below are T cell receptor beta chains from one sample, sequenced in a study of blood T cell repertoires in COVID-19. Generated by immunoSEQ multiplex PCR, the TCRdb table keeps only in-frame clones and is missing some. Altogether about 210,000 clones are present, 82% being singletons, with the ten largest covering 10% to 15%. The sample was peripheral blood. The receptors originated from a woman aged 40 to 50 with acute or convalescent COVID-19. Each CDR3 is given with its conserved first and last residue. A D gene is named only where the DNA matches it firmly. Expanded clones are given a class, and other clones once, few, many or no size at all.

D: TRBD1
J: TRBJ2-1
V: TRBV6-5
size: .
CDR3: CASSYSGTASYNEQFF
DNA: TGTGCCAGCAGTTACTCCGGGACAGCATCCTACAATGAGCAGTTCTTC

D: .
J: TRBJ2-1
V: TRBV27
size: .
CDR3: CASSFVPYNEQFF
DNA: TGTGCCAGCAGTTTCGTCCCTTACAATGAGCAGTTCTTC

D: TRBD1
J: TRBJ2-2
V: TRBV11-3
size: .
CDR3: CASSQGANTGELFF
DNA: TGTGCCAGCTCTCAGGGGGCGAACACCGGGGAGCTGTTTTTT

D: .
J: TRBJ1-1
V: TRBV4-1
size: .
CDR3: CASSEVTGMAMNTEAFF
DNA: TGCGCCAGCAGCGAAGTTACAGGGATGGCAATGAACACTGAAGCTTTCTTT

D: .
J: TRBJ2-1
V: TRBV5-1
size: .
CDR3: CASSRTGTLNEQFF
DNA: TGCGCCAGCAGCCGGACCGGGACACTGAATGAGCAGTTCTTC

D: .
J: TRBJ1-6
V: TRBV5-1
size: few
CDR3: CASRESGNSPLHF
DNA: TGCGCCAGCAGAGAGTCGGGGAATTCACCCCTCCACTTT

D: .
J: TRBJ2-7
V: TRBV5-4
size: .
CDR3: CASSLGGGPSYEQYF
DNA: TGTGCCAGCAGCTTAGGGGGAGGGCCCTCCTACGAGCAGTACTTC

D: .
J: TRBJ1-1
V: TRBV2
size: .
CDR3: CASRSAQAMNTEAFF
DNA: TGTGCCAGCCGGTCGGCCCAGGCTATGAACACTGAAGCTTTCTTT

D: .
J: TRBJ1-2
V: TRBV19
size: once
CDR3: CASTLKGVMDGYTF
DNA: TGTGCCAGTACCCTCAAGGGGGTGATGGATGGCTACACCTTC

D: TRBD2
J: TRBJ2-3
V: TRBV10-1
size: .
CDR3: CASSGTRKDTQYF
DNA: TGCGCCAGCAGTGGGACTAGAAAAGATACGCAGTATTTT

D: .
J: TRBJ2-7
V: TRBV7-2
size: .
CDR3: CASSPREFPYEQYF
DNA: TGTGCCAGCAGCCCCCGGGAGTTCCCCTACGAGCAGTACTTC

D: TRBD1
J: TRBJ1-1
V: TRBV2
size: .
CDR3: CASSNRGEAFF
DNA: TGTGCCAGCAGTAACAGGGGTGAAGCTTTCTTT

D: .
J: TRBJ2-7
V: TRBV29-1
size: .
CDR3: CSVEDHSYEQYF
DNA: TGCAGCGTTGAAGACCACTCCTACGAGCAGTACTTC

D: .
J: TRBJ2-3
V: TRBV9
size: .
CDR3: CASSVGSPDTQYF
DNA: TGTGCCAGCAGCGTCGGGAGCCCAGATACGCAGTATTTT

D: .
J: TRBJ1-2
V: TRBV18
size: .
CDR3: CASSPELRDNSNYGYTF
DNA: TGTGCCAGCTCACCAGAACTAAGGGACAATTCTAACTATGGCTACACCTTC

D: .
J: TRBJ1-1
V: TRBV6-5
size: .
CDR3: CASTTPGEAFF
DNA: TGTGCCAGCACCACCCCAGGGGAAGCTTTCTTT

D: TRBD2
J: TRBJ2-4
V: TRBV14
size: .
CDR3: CASSKAGGVYGDIQYF
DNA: TGTGCCAGCAGCAAAGCGGGAGGAGTCTACGGGGACATTCAGTACTTC

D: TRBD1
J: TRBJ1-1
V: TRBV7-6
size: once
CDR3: CASSIGQGGNTEAFF
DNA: TGTGCCAGCAGCATCGGACAGGGGGGGAACACTGAAGCTTTCTTT

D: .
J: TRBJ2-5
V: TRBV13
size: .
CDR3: CASSLNRVETQYF
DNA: TGTGCCAGCAGCTTAAACAGGGTGGAGACCCAGTACTTC

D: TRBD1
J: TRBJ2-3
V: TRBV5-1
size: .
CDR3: CASSSPSGQFTDTQYF
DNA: TGCGCCAGCAGCTCCCCGTCGGGACAGTTCACAGATACGCAGTATTTT

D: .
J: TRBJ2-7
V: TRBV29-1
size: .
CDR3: CSVDLGGAEQYF
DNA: TGCAGCGTTGATCTGGGGGGGGCCGAGCAGTACTTC

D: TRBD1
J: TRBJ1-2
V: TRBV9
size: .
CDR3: CASSERTGPGYGYTF
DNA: TGTGCCAGCAGCGAGCGGACAGGGCCGGGCTATGGCTACACCTTC

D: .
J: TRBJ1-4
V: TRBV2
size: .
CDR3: CASSEWRVGGNEKLFF
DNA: TGTGCCAGCAGTGAATGGAGGGTGGGAGGTAACGAAAAACTGTTTTTT

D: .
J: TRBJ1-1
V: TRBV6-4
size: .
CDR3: CASSEFASTEAFF
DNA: TGTGCCAGCAGTGAATTCGCCAGCACTGAAGCTTTCTTT

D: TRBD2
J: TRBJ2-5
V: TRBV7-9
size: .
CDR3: CASSLAGGKETQYF
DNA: TGTGCCAGCAGCTTAGCGGGAGGGAAAGAGACCCAGTACTTC

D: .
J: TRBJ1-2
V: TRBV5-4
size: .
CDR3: CASSYQGGYGYTF
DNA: TGTGCCAGCAGCTATCAGGGAGGATATGGCTACACCTTC

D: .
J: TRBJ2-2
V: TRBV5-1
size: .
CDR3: CASSLTPQGVTGELFF
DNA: TGCGCCAGCAGCTTGACCCCGCAGGGTGTCACCGGGGAGCTGTTTTTT

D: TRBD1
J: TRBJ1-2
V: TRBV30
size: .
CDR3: CAWSEGQAGYTF
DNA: TGTGCCTGGAGTGAGGGACAGGCTGGCTACACCTTC

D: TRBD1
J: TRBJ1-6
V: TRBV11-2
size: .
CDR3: CASSFEGAGNSPLHF
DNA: TGTGCCAGCAGCTTCGAGGGGGCAGGTAATTCACCCCTCCACTTT

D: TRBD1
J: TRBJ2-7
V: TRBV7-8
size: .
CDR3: CASRQGRDRVTEQYF
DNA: TGTGCCAGCAGGCAGGGCCGGGACAGGGTTACCGAGCAGTACTTC

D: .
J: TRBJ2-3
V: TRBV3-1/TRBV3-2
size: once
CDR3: CASSQDQLPPADTQYF
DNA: TGTGCCAGCAGCCAAGATCAACTACCACCGGCAGATACGCAGTATTTT

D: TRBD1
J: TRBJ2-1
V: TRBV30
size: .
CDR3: CAWSEGQGADEQFF
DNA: TGTGCCTGGAGCGAGGGACAGGGGGCCGATGAGCAGTTCTTC

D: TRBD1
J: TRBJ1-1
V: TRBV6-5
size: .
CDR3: CASSPETGEAFF
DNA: TGTGCCAGCAGTCCAGAGACAGGGGAAGCTTTCTTT

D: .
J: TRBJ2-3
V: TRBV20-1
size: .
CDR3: CSARPADTQYF
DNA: TGCAGTGCTAGGCCGGCAGATACGCAGTATTTT

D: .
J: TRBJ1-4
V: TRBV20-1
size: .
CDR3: CSASGEEKLFF
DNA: TGCAGTGCTAGTGGGGAGGAAAAACTGTTTTTT

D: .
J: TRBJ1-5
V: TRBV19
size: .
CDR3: CASSTDRSPNQPQHF
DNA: TGTGCCAGTAGTACCGACAGGAGCCCCAATCAGCCCCAGCATTTT

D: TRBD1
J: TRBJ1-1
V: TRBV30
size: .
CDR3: CAWSGRTGMNTEAFF
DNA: TGTGCCTGGAGTGGACGGACAGGAATGAACACTGAAGCTTTCTTT

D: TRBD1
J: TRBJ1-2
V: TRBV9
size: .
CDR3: CASSAQTGNYGYTF
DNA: TGTGCCAGCAGCGCACAGACAGGGAACTATGGCTACACCTTC

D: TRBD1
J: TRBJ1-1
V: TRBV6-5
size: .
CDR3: CASSWRQGYTEAFF
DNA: TGTGCCAGCAGTTGGCGACAGGGGTACACTGAAGCTTTCTTT

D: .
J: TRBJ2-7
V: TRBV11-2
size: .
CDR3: CASSLVGEGKTGYEQYF
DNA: TGTGCCAGCAGCTTAGTAGGTGAAGGCAAAACGGGCTACGAGCAGTACTTC

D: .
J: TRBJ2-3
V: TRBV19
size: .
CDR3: CASSIGRTSTDTQYF
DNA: TGTGCCAGTAGTATAGGAAGGACTAGCACAGATACGCAGTATTTT

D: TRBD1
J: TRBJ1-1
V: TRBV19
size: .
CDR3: CASTRQGSNTEAFF
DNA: TGTGCCAGTACTCGACAGGGGAGTAACACTGAAGCTTTCTTT

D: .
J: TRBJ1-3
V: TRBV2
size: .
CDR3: CASSDPIRGISGNTIYF
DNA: TGTGCCAGCAGCGATCCCATTAGGGGGATCTCTGGAAACACCATATATTTT

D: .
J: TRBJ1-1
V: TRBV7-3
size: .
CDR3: CASRSTLNTEAFF
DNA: TGTGCCAGCAGATCCACACTGAACACTGAAGCTTTCTTT

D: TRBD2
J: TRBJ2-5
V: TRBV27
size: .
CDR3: CASSSPQRGQETQYF
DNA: TGTGCCAGCAGTTCCCCCCAGCGGGGGCAAGAGACCCAGTACTTC

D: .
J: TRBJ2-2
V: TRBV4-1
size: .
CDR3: CASSQGSGANTGELFF
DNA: TGCGCCAGCAGCCAAGGCAGCGGTGCGAACACCGGGGAGCTGTTTTTT

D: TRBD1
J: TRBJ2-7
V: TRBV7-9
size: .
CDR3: CASSKAGGEPYEQYF
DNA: TGTGCCAGCAGCAAAGCAGGGGGCGAACCCTACGAGCAGTACTTC